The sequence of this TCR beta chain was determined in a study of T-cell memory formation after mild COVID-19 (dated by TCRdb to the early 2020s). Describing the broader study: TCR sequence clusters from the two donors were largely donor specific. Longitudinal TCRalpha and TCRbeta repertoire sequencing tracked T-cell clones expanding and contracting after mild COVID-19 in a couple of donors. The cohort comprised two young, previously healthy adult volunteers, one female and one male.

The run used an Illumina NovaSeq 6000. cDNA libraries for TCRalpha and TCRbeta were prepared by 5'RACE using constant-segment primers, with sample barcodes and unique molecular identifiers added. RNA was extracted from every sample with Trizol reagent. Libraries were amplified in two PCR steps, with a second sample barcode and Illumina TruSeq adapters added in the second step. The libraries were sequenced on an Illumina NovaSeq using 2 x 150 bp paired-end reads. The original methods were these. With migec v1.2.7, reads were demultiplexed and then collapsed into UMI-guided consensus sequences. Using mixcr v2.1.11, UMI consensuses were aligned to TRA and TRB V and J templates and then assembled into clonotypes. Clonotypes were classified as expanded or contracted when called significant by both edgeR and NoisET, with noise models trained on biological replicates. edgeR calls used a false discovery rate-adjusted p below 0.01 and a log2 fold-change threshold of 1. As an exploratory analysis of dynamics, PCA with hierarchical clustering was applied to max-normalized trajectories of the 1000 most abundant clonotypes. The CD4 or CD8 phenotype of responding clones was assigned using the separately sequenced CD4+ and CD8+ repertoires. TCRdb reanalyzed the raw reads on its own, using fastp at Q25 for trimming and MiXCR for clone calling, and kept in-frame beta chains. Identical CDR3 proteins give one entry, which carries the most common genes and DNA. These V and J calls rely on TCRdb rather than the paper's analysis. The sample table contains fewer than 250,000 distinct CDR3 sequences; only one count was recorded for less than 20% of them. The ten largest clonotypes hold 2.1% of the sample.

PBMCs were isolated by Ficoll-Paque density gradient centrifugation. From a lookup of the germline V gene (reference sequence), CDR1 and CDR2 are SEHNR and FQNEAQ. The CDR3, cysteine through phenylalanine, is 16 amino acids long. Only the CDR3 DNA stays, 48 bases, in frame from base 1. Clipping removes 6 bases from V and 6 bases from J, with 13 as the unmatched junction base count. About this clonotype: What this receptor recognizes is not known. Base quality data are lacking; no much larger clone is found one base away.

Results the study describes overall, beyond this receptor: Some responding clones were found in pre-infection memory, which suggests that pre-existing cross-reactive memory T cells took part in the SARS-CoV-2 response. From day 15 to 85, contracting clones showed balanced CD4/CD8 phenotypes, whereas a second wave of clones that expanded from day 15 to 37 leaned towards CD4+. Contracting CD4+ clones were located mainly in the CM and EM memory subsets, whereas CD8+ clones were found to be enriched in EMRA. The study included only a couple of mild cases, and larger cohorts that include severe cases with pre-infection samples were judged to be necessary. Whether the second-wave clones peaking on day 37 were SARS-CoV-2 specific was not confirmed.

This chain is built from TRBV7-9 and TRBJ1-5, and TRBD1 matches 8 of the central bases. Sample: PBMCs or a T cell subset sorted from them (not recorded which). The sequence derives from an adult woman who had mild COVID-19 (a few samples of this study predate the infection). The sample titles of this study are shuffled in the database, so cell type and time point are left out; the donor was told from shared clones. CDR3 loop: CASSPSTGAGSQPQHF. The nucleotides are TGTGCCAGCAGTCCCTCGACAGGGGCGGGAAGTCAGCCCCAGCATTTT. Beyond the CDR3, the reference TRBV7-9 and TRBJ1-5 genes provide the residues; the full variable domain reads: DTGVSQNPRHKITKRGQNVTFRCDPISEHNRLYWYRQTLGQGPEFLTYFQNEAQLEKSRLLSDRFSAERPKGSFSTLEIQRTEQGDSAMYLCASSPSTGAGSQPQHFGDGTRLSIL.